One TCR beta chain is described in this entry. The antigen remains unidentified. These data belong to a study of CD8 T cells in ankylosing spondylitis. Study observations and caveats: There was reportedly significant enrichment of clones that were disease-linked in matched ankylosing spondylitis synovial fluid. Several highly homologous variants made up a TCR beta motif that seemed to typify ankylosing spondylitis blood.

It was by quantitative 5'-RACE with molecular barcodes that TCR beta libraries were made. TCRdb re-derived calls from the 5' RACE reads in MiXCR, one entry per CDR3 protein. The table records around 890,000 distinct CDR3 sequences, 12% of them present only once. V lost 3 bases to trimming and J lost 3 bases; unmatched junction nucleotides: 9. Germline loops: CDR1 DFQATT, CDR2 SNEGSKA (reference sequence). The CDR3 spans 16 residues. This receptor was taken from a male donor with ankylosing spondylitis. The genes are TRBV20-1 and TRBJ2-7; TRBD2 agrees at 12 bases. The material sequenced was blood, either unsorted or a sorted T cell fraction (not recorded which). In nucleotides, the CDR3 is TGCAGTGCTAGTAATCTAGCGGGAGGGCTGGACTACGAGCAGTACTTC. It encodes CSASNLAGGLDYEQYF.